The T cell receptor beta chain under discussion was sequenced for a study of blood T cell repertoires in COVID-19. Study-level information: From the United States, Italy and Spain came samples of acute and convalescent COVID-19. The analysed material was cDNA or gDNA that came from T cells, B-cell-depleted T cells, or PBMCs.

Original handling: The assay estimated nucleated cells by amplifying reference gene primers. Sequencing was performed with immunoSEQ multiplex PCR; in TCRdb, only in-frame clones are kept and a portion is missing. V and J calls and clone size are copied from that table; D and trimming were computed from the DNA. The repertoire holds 130,000 to 150,000 clones, with about 80% as singletons. Germline V lookup: CDR1 GTSNPN, CDR2 SVGIG (reference sequence). This CDR3 has 13 residues. Trimming cost V 1 base and J 1 base; bases outside gene matches: 0. The sequencing sample was made of peripheral blood. The V and J genes are TRBV30 and TRBJ1-1; 7 nucleotides agree with TRBD1. This TCR derives from a woman of 80 years or more with acute or convalescent COVID-19. CDR3 in DNA: TGTGCCTGGAGTGAGGGGGCGAACACTGAAGCTTTCTTT. Protein: CAWSEGANTEAFF.